This T cell receptor beta chain came from a study of T cells after yellow fever vaccination. General study findings and limits: The booster response re-showed most primary clones: 96% CD4, approximately 90% CD8. Among all clonotypes, a small share was observed in both CD4 and CD8 compartments. It was a weaker secondary response, yet one that peaked faster, at day 5 versus 15.

CDR3 length: 15 amino acids. V lost 5 bases to trimming and J lost 0 bases, with 14 bases between them. The germline gives CDR1 DFQATT, CDR2 SNEGSKA (reference sequence). This clonotype was seen many times. What it binds is not known. Production of TCR cDNA was by 5'RACE template switching, which also added a universal primer site and UMIs. TCRdb fed the 5' RACE reads into MiXCR, producing one record per CDR3 protein. Of over 250,000 distinct CDR3 sequences in the sample, over 4% are singletons; the top ten hold 20% to 25%. The receptor comes from a man aged 18 to 29 who received the YFV17D yellow fever vaccine. Sample: PBMCs, taken 5 days after the yellow fever booster vaccination. The rearrangement joins TRBV20-1 to TRBJ2-4; no clear D. The CDR3 sequence: CSAGPQATAKNIQYF. The CDR3 nucleotides are TGCAGTGCTGGGCCCCAAGCGACAGCCAAAAACATTCAGTACTTC.